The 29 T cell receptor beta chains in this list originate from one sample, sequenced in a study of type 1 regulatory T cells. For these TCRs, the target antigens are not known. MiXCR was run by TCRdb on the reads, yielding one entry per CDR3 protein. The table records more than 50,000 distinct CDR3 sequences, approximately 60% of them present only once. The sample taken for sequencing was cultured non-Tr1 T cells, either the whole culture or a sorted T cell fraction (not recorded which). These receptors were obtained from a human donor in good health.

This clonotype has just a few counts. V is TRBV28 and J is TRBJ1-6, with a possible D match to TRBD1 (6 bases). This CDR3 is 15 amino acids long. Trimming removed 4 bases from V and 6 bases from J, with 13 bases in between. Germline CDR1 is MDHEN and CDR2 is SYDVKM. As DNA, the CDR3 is TGTGCCAGCAGTTCATCGACAGGAACTAATTCACCCCTCCACTTT. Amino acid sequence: CASSSSTGTNSPLHF. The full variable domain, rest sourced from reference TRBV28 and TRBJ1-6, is DVKVTQSSRYLVKRTGEKVFLECVQDMDHENMFWYRQDPGLGLRLIYFSYDVKMKEKGDIPEGYSVSREKKERFSLILESASTNQTSMYLCASSSSTGTNSPLHFGNGTRLTVT.

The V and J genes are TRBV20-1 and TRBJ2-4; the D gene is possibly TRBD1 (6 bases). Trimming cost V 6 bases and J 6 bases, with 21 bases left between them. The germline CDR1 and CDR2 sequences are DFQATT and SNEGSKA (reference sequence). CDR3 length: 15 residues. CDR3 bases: TGCAGTGCCCAATCTCCGGATACAGGGATAAACATTCAGTACTTC. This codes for CSAQSPDTGINIQYF.

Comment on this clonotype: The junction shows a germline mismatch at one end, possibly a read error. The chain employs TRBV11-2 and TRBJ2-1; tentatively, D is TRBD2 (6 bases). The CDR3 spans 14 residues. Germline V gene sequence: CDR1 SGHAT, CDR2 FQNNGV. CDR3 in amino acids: CASSARLGYNKQFF. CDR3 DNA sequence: TGTGCCAGCAGCGCAAGACTAGGGTACAATAAGCAGTTCTTC.

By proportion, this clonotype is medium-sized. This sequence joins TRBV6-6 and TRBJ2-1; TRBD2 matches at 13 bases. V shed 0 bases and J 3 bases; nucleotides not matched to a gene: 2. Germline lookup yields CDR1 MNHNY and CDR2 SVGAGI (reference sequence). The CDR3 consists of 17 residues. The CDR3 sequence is CASSYSGLAGVYNEQFF. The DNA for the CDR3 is TGTGCCAGCAGTTACTCCGGACTAGCGGGAGTCTACAATGAGCAGTTCTTC.

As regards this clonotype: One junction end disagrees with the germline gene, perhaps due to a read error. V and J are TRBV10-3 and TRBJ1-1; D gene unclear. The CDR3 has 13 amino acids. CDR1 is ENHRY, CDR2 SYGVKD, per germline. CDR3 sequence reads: CATSQRQDTEAFF. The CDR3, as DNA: TGTGCCACCAGTCAAAGGCAGGACACTGAAGCTTTCTTT.

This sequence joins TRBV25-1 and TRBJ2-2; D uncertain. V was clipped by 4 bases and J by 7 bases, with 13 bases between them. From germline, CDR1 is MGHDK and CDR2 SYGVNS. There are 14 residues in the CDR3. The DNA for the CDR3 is TGTGCCAGCAGTGTTCAAGTGGGTGGCGGGGAGCTGTTTTTT. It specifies CASSVQVGGGELFF.

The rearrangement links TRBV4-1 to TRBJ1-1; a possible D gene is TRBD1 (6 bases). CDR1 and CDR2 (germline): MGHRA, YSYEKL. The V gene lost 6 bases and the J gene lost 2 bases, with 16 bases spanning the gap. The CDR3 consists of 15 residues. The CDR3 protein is CASRDTGTPNTEAFF. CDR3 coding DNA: TGCGCCAGCAGAGATACCGGGACACCTAACACTGAAGCTTTCTTT.

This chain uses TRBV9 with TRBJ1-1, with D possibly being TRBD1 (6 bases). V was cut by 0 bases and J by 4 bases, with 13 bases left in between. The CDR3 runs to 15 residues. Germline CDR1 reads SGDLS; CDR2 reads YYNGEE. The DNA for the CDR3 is TGTGCCAGCAGCGTAGCAGAGGGGGGTTTCACTGAAGCTTTCTTT. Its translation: CASSVAEGGFTEAFF.

CDR3 amino acids: CASSLEDRDGNQPQHF. CDR3 DNA sequence: TGTGCCAGCAGTCTAGAGGACAGGGACGGCAATCAGCCCCAGCATTTT. This chain uses TRBV12-3 or TRBV12-4 with TRBJ1-5, with 8 bases that match TRBD1. This CDR3 has 16 amino acids. Trimming at V came to 5 bases and at J to 2 bases, leaving 8 bases not matched to a gene.

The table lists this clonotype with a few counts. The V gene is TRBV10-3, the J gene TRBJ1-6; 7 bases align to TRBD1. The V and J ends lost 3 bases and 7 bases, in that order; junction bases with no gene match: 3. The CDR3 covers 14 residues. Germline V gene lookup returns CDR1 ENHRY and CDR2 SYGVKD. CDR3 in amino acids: CAISEQGINSPLHF. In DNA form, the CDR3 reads TGTGCCATCAGTGAACAGGGGATCAATTCACCCCTCCACTTT.

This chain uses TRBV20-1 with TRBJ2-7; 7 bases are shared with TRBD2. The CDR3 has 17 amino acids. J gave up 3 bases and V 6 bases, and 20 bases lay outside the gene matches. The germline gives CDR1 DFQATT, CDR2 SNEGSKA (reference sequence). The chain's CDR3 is CSAPRHGRAGRSYEQYF. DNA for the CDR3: TGCAGTGCCCCCCGACACGGAAGAGCGGGAAGAAGCTACGAGCAGTACTTC.

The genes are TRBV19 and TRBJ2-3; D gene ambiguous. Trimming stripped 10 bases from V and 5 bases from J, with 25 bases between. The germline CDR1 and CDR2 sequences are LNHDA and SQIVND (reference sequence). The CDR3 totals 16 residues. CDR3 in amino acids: CATAAWIMGAGDTQYF. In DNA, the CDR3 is TGTGCCACCGCGGCTTGGATAATGGGCGCAGGAGATACGCAGTATTTT.

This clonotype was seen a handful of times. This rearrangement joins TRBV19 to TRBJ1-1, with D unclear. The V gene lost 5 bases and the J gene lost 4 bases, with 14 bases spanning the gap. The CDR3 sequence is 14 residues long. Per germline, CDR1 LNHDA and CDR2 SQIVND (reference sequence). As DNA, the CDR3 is TGTGCCAGTAGTCCACGAGACGGGTTCACTGAAGCTTTCTTT. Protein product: CASSPRDGFTEAFF. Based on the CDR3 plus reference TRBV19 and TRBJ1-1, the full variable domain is DGGITQSPKYLFRKEGQNVTLSCEQNLNHDAMYWYRQDPGQGLRLIYYSQIVNDFQKGDIAEGYSVSREKKESFPLTVTSAQKNPTAFYLCASSPRDGFTEAFFGQGTRLTVV.

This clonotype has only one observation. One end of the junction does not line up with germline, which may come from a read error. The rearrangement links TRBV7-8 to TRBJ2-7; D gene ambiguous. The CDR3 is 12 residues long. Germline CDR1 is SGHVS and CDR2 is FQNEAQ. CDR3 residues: CDSSLPDYEQYF. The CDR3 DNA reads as TGTGACAGCAGCTTACCGGACTACGAGCAGTACTTC. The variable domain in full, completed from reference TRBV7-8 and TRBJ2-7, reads GAGVSQSPRYKVAKRGQDVALRCDPISGHVSLFWYQQALGQGPEFLTYFQNEAQLDKSGLPSDRFFAERPEGSVSTLKIQRTQQEDSAVYLCDSSLPDYEQYFGPGTRLTVT.

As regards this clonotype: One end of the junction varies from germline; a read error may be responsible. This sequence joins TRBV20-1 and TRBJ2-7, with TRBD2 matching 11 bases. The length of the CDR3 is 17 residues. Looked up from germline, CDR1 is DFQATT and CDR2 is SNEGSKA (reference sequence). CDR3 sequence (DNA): TGCAGTGTTAGAGGAATAGCGGGAGGGCTGGGGTACTACGAGCAGTACTTC. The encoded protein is CSVRGIAGGLGYYEQYF.

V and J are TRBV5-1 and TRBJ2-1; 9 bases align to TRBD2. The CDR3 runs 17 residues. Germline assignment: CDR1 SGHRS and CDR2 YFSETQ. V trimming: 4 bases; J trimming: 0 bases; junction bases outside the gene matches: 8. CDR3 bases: TGCGCCAGCAGCGTCCGGACTAGCGAGAGCTCCTACAATGAGCAGTTCTTC. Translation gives CASSVRTSESSYNEQFF.

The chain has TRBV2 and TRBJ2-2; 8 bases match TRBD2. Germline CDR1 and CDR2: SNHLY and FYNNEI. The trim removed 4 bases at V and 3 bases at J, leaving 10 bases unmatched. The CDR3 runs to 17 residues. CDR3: CASSAFRGGMDTGELFF. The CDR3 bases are TGTGCCAGCAGTGCATTTCGGGGGGGAATGGACACCGGGGAGCTGTTTTTT.

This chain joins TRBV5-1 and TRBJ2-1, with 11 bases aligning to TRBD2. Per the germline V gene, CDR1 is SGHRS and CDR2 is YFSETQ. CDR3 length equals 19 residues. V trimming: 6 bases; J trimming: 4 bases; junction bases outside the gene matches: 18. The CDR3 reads CASTFRASGRNMVYNEQFF. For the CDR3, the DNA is TGCGCCAGCACCTTCCGGGCTAGCGGGAGGAACATGGTGTACAATGAGCAGTTCTTC.

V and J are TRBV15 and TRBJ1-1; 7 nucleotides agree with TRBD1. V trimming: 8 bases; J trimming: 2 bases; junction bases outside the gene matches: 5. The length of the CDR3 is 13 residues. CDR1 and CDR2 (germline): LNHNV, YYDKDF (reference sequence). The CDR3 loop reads CATSRQGNTEAFF. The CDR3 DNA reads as TGTGCCACCTCCAGACAGGGAAACACTGAAGCTTTCTTT.

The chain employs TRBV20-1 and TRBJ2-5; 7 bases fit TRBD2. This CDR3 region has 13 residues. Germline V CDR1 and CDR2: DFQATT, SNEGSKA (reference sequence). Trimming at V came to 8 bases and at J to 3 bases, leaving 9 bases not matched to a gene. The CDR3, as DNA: TGCAGTTCAAGGACTAGTCAGAAAGAGACCCAGTACTTC. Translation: CSSRTSQKETQYF.

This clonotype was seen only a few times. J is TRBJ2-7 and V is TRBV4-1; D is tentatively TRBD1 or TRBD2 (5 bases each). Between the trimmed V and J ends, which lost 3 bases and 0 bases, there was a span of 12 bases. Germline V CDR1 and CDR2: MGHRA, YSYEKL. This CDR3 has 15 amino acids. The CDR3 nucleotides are TGCGCCAGCAGCCAGCCCACCGGGACCTCCTACGAGCAGTACTTC. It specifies CASSQPTGTSYEQYF.

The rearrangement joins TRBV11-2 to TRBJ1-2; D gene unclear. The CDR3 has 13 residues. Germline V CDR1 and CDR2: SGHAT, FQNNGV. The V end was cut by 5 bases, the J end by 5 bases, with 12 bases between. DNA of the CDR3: TGTGCCAGCAGCCCTACAAGGGATTATGGCTACACCTTC. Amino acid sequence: CASSPTRDYGYTF.

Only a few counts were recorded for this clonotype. This chain's CDR3 is CSARGGVAEAFF. The CDR3 DNA reads as TGCAGTGCTAGAGGCGGGGTCGCTGAAGCTTTCTTT. This chain uses TRBV20-1 with TRBJ1-1; D is unresolved. Per the germline V gene, CDR1 is DFQATT and CDR2 is SNEGSKA (reference sequence). This CDR3 spans 12 amino acids. With 1 base removed from V and 6 bases from J, the gap between germline ends came to 9 bases.

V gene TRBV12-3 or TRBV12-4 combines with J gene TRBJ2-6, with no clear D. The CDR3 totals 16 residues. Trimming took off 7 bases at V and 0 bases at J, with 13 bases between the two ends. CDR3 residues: CASTYLGGSGANVLTF. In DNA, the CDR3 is TGTGCCAGCACCTACCTGGGCGGCTCTGGGGCCAACGTCCTGACTTTC.

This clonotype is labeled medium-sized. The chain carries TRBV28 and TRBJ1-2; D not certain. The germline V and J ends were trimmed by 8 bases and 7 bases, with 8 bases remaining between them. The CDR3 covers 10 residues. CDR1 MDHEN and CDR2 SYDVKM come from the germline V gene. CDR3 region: CASGAGGYTF. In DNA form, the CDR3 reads TGTGCCAGCGGTGCAGGTGGCTACACCTTC.

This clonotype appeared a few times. The chain's CDR3 is CASSLQGSSYEQYF. The CDR3 nucleotides read TGTGCCAGCAGCCTGCAGGGGAGCTCCTACGAGCAGTACTTC. The chain couples TRBV11-2 to TRBJ2-7; tentatively, D is TRBD1 (6 bases). Germline lookup yields CDR1 SGHAT and CDR2 FQNNGV. The CDR3 consists of 14 residues. V was shortened by 5 bases and J by 0 bases, with 11 bases between the two germline ends.

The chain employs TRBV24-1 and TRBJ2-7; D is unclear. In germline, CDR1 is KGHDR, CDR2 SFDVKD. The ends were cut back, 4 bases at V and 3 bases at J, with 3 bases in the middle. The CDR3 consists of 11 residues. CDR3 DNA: TGTGCCACCAGTGACAGCTACGAGCAGTACTTC. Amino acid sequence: CATSDSYEQYF.

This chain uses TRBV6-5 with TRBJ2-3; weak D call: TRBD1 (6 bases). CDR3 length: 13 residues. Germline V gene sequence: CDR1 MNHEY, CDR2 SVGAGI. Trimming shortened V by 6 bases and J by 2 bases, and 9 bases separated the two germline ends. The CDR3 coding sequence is TGTGCCAGCAGCCGGGACAACACAGATACGCAGTATTTT. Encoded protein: CASSRDNTDTQYF.

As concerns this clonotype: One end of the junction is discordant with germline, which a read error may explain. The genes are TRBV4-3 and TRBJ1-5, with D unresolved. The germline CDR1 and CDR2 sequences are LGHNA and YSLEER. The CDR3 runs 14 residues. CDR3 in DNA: TGCGCCAGTAGCCAAGAGACGGATAGGCAGCCCCAGCATTTT. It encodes CASSQETDRQPQHF.